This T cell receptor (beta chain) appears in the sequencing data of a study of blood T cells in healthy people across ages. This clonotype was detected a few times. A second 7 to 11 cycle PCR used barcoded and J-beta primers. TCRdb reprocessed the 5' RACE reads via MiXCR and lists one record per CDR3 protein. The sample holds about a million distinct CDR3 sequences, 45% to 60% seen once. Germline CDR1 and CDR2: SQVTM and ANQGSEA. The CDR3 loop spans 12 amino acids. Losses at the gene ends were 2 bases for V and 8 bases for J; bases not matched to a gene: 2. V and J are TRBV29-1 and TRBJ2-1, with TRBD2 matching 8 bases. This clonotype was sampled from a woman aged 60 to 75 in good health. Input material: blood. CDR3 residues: CSVERGLDEQFF. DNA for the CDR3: TGCAGCGTTGAAAGGGGACTAGATGAGCAGTTCTTC.